This T cell receptor (beta chain) came from a study of blood T cell repertoires in COVID-19. CDR3 size: 15 residues. Germline V gives CDR1 SGHDN, CDR2 FVKESK. The junction had 7 bases not matched to a gene; V was cut back by 4 bases and J by 3 bases. Patients at the Seattle site were enrolled during active infection and followed longitudinally. Sequenced by immunoSEQ multiplex PCR; TCRdb stores in-frame clones only, minus some. This table has around 360,000 clones, 70% to 90% appearing once. The TCR comes from a woman aged 30 to 39 with COVID-19, enrolled during active disease. The sequencing input was peripheral blood. The chain couples TRBV14 to TRBJ2-5, with TRBD2 identical over 8 bases. For the CDR3, the DNA is TGTGCCAGCAGCCGGGGCGGGAGGATAGAAGAGACCCAGTACTTC. It yields the protein CASSRGGRIEETQYF.